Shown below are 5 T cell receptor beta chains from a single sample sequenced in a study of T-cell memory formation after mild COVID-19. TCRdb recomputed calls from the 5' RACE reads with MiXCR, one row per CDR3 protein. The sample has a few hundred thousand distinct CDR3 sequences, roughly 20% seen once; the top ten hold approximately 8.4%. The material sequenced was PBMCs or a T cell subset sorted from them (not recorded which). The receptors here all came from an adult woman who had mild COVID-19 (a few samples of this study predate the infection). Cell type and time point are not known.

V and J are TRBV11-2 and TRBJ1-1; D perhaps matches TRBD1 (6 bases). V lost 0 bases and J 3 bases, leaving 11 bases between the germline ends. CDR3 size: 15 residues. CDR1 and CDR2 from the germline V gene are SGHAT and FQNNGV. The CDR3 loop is CASSLDGGAYTEAFF. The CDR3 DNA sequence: TGTGCCAGCAGCTTAGATGGGGGGGCGTACACTGAAGCTTTCTTT.

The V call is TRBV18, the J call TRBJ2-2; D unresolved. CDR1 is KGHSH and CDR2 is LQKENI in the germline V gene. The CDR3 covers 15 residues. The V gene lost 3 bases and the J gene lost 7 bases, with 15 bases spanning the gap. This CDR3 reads CASSPGLTQSGELFF. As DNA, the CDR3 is TGTGCCAGCTCACCGGGCTTGACACAAAGCGGGGAGCTGTTTTTT.

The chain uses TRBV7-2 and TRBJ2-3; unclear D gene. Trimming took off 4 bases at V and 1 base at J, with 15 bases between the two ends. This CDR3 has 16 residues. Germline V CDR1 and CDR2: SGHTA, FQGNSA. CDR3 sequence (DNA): TGTGCCAGCAGCTCTAGAGGTACTATAGGCACAGATACGCAGTATTTT. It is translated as CASSSRGTIGTDTQYF.

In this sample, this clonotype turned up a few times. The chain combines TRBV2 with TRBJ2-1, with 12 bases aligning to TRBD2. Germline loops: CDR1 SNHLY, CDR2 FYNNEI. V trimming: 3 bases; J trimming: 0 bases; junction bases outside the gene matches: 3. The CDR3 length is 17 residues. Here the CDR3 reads CASSDGLAGSSYNEQFF. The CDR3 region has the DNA TGTGCCAGCAGTGATGGACTAGCGGGGAGCTCCTACAATGAGCAGTTCTTC.

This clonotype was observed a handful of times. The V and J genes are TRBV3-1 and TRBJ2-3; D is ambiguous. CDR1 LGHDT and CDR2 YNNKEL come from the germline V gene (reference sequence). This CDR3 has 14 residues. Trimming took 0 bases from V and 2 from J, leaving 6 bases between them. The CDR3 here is CASSQDPFTDTQYF. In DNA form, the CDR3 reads TGTGCCAGCAGCCAAGACCCTTTCACAGATACGCAGTATTTT.